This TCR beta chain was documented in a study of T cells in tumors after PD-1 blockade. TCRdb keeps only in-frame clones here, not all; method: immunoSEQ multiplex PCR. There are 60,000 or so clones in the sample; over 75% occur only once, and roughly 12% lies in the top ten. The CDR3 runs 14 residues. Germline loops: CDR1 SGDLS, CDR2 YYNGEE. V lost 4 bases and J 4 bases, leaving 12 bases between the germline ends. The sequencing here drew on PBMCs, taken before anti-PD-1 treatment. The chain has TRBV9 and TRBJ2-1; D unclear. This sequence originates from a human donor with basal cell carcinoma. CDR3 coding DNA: TGTGCCAGCAGCCCCCGCAACGTTTACAATGAGCAGTTCTTC. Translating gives CASSPRNVYNEQFF.